The clone carrying this TCR beta chain was recorded many times. Its antigen is currently unknown. cDNA was made from about 500 ng RNA using alpha and beta constant primers. Using multiplexing indices, alpha and beta chain libraries were generated apart by chain-specific third strand synthesis. TCRdb ran MiXCR on the 5' RACE reads and lists one entry per CDR3 protein. In the table there are 3,000 to 4,000 distinct CDR3 sequences, 25% to 35% of which are singletons. The data derive from a study of HIV-infected patients and healthy controls. About the research overall: CD8 counts did not change consistently during early therapy; the CD4:CD8 ratio climbed slightly. General observations from the study: CMV-associated CDR3s mostly grew nonsignificantly during therapy, while HIV-associated CDR3s declined significantly. HLA types of the donors remained undetermined. Untreated HIV+ repertoires had roughly threefold fewer distinct CDR3s and lower Shannon diversity than healthy controls.

Antiretroviral therapy had run roughly three months, about 14 weeks, before follow-up blood collection. Whole blood was used without fractionation, so all unsorted peripheral T cells were included. Trimming removed 4 bases at V and 1 base at J, with 19 bases between. This CDR3 contains 17 residues. Germline CDR1 MGHDK, CDR2 SYGVNS. The source of this sequence is an adult with HIV infection. The source material was blood, sampled during antiretroviral therapy. The chain links TRBV25-1 to TRBJ1-1; TRBD1 is a possible D gene (6 bases). The CDR3 sequence is CASSAPSPSTGNTEAFF. As DNA, the CDR3 is TGTGCCAGCAGTGCTCCTTCCCCCTCGACAGGGAACACTGAAGCTTTCTTT.